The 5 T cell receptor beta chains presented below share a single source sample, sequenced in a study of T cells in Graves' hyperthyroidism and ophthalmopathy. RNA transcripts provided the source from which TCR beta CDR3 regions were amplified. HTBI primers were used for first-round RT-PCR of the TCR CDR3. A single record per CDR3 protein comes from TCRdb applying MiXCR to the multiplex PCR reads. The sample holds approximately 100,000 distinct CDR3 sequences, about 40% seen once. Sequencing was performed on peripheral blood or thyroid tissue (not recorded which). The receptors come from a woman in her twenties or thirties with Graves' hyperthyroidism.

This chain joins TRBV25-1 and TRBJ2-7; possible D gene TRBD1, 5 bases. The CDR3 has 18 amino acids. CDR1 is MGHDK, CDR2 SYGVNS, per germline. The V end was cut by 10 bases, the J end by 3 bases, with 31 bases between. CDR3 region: CATSRDSAGPIIDYEQYF. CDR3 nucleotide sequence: TGTGCCACCAGCCGAGACAGCGCAGGCCCCATAATCGACTACGAGCAGTACTTC.

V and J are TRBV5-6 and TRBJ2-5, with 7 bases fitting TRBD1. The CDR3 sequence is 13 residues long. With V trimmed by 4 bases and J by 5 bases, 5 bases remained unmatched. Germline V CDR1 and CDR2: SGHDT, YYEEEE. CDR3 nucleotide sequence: TGTGCCAGCAGCCCAGGGGGTTCGGAGACCCAGTACTTC. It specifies CASSPGGSETQYF. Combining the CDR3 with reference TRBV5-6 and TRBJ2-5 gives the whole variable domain DAGVTQSPTHLIKTRGQQVTLRCSPKSGHDTVSWYQQALGQGPQFIFQYYEEEERQRGNFPDRFSGHQFPNYSSELNVNALLLGDSALYLCASSPGGSETQYFGPGTRLLVL.

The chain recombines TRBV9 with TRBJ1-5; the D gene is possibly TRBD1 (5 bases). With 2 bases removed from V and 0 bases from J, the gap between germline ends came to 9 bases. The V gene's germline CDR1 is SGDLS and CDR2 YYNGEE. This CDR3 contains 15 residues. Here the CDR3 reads CASSVGGSSNQPQHF. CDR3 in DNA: TGTGCCAGCAGCGTGGGGGGGTCTAGCAATCAGCCCCAGCATTTT.

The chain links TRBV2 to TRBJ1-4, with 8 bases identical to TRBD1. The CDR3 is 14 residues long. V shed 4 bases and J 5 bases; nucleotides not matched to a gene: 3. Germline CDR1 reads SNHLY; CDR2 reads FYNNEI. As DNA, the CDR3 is TGTGCCAGCAGTGGGGACAGGACGAATGAAAAACTGTTTTTT. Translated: CASSGDRTNEKLFF.

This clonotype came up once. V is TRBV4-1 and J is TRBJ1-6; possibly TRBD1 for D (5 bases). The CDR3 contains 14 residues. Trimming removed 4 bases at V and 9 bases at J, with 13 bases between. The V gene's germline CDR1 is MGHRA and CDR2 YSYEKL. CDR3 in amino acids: CASSPRAGSSPLHF. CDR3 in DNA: TGCGCCAGCAGCCCACGGGCAGGGAGTTCACCCCTCCACTTT.